The clone carrying this T cell receptor (beta chain) was detected once. The germline V and J ends were trimmed by 5 bases and 5 bases, with 21 bases remaining between them. Germline V gene lookup returns CDR1 MNHEY and CDR2 SMNVEV (reference sequence). This CDR3 has 16 amino acids. The assay was immunoSEQ multiplex PCR, and TCRdb's table has in-frame clones only and misses some. The data contain hundreds of thousands of clones, 70% to 90% of them singletons. This entry is derived from a study of cytomegalovirus exposure and HLA in healthy donors. Sequencing input: PBMCs. The V call is TRBV27, the J call TRBJ1-2; no firm D call. The receptor was isolated from a woman between 18 and 30 years old in good health and CMV-seronegative. The CDR3, as DNA: TGTGCCAGCAGTCCCAATCTCCTAGTTCAGAGGTATGGCTACACCTTC. The encoded protein is CASSPNLLVQRYGYTF.